This is a list of T cell receptor beta chains from one sample in a study of cytomegalovirus exposure and HLA in healthy donors. Here immunoSEQ multiplex PCR was the method, and the copy in TCRdb shows in-frame clones only, minus some. Among roughly 190,000 clones listed, over 65% were seen once. Sequencing input: PBMCs. The receptor source for this set is a man in his forties in good health and CMV-seropositive. The CDR3 runs from the conserved cysteine through the conserved F or W. D genes are given only for firm matches. Rows give clone size only sometimes, using once, few, many, or a class for an expanded clone.

j_call,v_call,d_call,clone_size,cdr3_nt,cdr3_aa
TRBJ2-7,TRBV25-1,NA,NA,TGTGCCAGCAGTGACAGTCTCACCTACGAGCAGTACTTC,CASSDSLTYEQYF
TRBJ2-3,TRBV18,TRBD2,NA,TGTGCCAGCAGGCGCGGGAGACCCACAGATACGCAGTATTTT,CASRRGRPTDTQYF
TRBJ1-6,TRBV5-1,NA,NA,TGCGCCAGCAGCTCGAACCCGACCGTCCCGTCGGGGAATTCACCCCTCCACTTT,CASSSNPTVPSGNSPLHF
TRBJ2-5,TRBV7-8,NA,NA,TGTGCCAGCAGCCGCGCAGGGGGGATCCAACAGACCCAGTACTTC,CASSRAGGIQQTQYF
TRBJ1-5,TRBV4-1,NA,NA,TGCGCCAGCAGCCAAGTTCCTGGAGGGGAACAGCCCCAGCATTTT,CASSQVPGGEQPQHF
TRBJ1-4,TRBV18,NA,few,TGTGCCAGCTCACCGCGGGGGACTAATGAAAAACTGTTTTTT,CASSPRGTNEKLFF
TRBJ2-5,TRBV25-1,TRBD1,NA,TGTGCCAGCAGTCAGGGACAGGGAGCCGAGATGGTACAAGAGACCCAGTACTTC,CASSQGQGAEMVQETQYF
TRBJ2-7,TRBV30,NA,NA,TGTGCCTGGAGTGTTGAGGACGAGCAGTACTTC,CAWSVEDEQYF
TRBJ2-7,TRBV5-4,NA,NA,TGTGCCAGCAGCTTGCGGGGGCGGGGCGAACAGCGGGACTCCTACGAGCAGTACTTC,CASSLRGRGEQRDSYEQYF
TRBJ2-3,TRBV12-5,NA,few,TGTGCTAGTGCCCTCACAGATACGCAGTATTTT,CASALTDTQYF
TRBJ2-3,TRBV27,NA,NA,TGTGCCAGCAGTTTTGGGGACGGGAGTGTCTCAGATACGCAGTATTTT,CASSFGDGSVSDTQYF
TRBJ2-7,TRBV6-6,TRBD1,NA,TGTGCCAGCAGTACAGGGGACAGCTCCTACGAGCAGTACTTC,CASSTGDSSYEQYF
TRBJ2-7,TRBV19,NA,NA,TGTGCCAGCGAAACTCCCGGGACTCCCTACGAGCAGTACTTC,CASETPGTPYEQYF
TRBJ2-5,TRBV19,NA,NA,TGTGCCAGTAGTATACAAGGAGAAGAGACCCAGTACTTC,CASSIQGEETQYF
TRBJ1-2,TRBV20-1,TRBD1,NA,TGCAGTGCTGGGGACAGCTATGGCTACACCTTC,CSAGDSYGYTF
TRBJ2-7,TRBV18,TRBD1,NA,TGTGCCAGCTCACCAAGTTCTACAGGGGGTGGGTACGAGCAGTACTTC,CASSPSSTGGGYEQYF
TRBJ2-1,TRBV4-1,TRBD1,NA,TGCGCCAGCAGCGCACCCGGGACAGGTTACTACAATGAGCAGTTCTTC,CASSAPGTGYYNEQFF
TRBJ1-4,TRBV7-9,NA,NA,TGTTCCAGCAGCTTTAGCTCAGACAATGAAAAACTGTTTTTT,CSSSFSSDNEKLFF
TRBJ1-2,TRBV6-5,NA,NA,TGTGCCAGCAGGTTCCAGAGGGCCACAAACTATGGCTACACCTTC,CASRFQRATNYGYTF
TRBJ2-3,TRBV18,TRBD2,once,TGTGCCAGCTCACCCCCAGGACTAGCGGGAGGGGCAGATACGCAGTATTTT,CASSPPGLAGGADTQYF
TRBJ2-3,TRBV25-1,TRBD2,NA,TGTGCCAGCAGTGACTTAGGACTAGCGGGGGCTACGCAGTATTTT,CASSDLGLAGATQYF
TRBJ2-5,TRBV27,NA,NA,TGTGCCAGCAGTTTAACAGTGACCCGCCAAGAGACCCAGTACTTC,CASSLTVTRQETQYF
TRBJ1-5,TRBV21-1,NA,NA,TGTGCCAGAAGGGGAGGGAATCAGCCCCAGCATTTT,CARRGGNQPQHF
TRBJ2-3,TRBV10-2,NA,NA,TGCGCCAGCAGCCCCAGTTGGCAGGGAAGTAGGGGTGATACGCAGTATTTT,CASSPSWQGSRGDTQYF
TRBJ2-3,TRBV11-1,TRBD2,NA,TGTGCCAGCAGGGTTAGCGGGGGACCCCTTAGCACAGATACGCAGTATTTT,CASRVSGGPLSTDTQYF